The rows below give T cell receptor beta chains drawn from one sample of a study of early T cells in non-severe SARS-CoV-2 infection. In TCRdb, the 5' RACE reads were re-called with MiXCR into one record per CDR3 protein. The sample includes some 80,000 distinct CDR3 sequences, 5% of them seen just once. This material consisted of whole blood, taken at baseline. All receptors derive from an adult who was a healthcare worker with PCR-confirmed SARS-CoV-2 infection or an uninfected control (not recorded which). CDR3s include the opening cysteine and the closing phenylalanine or tryptophan. D genes are given only for firm matches. Clone size is stated in some rows and not others, as once, few, many or a class when expanded.

v_gene	abundance	d_gene	j_gene	CDR3aa	CDR3nt
TRBV5-1	.	.	TRBJ2-7	CASSLVATESYEQYF	TGCGCCAGCAGCTTGGTAGCGACAGAGTCTTACGAGCAGTACTTC
TRBV11-3	few	TRBD2	TRBJ2-1	CASSLTSGRTYNEQFF	TGTGCCAGCAGCTTAACCAGCGGGAGGACCTACAATGAGCAGTTCTTC
TRBV12-3/TRBV12-4	many	TRBD1	TRBJ1-2	CASSSGTGGLRYTF	TGTGCCAGCAGTTCCGGGACAGGGGGACTACGCTACACCTTC
TRBV25-1	.	.	TRBJ1-1	CASSESRSMNTEAFF	TGTGCCAGCAGTGAATCGCGGAGCATGAACACTGAAGCTTTCTTT
TRBV5-1	many	.	TRBJ1-5	CASSLAGARNQPQHF	TGCGCCAGCAGCTTGGCAGGGGCACGGAATCAGCCCCAGCATTTT
TRBV3-1	.	TRBD2	TRBJ2-1	CASSPPSGTKHSGQFF	TGTGCCAGCAGCCCTCCATCCGGGACTAAGCACTCTGGGCAGTTCTTC
TRBV30	.	TRBD2	TRBJ2-7	CAWSWGIWRESSYQEEQYF	TGTGCCTGGAGTTGGGGGATTTGGCGGGAGTCCTCCTATCAGGAAGAGCAGTACTTC
TRBV14	.	.	TRBJ1-6	CASSQDPGWDSPLHF	TGTGCCAGCAGCCAAGATCCGGGGTGGGATTCACCCCTCCACTTT
TRBV27	.	TRBD1	TRBJ2-1	CASSLLQGSYNEQFF	TGTGCCAGCAGTTTATTACAGGGGTCCTACAATGAGCAGTTCTTC
TRBV27	.	TRBD1	TRBJ1-5	CASSFGQGGQPQHF	TGTGCCAGCAGTTTCGGACAGGGCGGACAGCCCCAGCATTTT
TRBV3-1	.	.	TRBJ2-1	CASSQSGLALGNEQFF	TGTGCCAGCAGCCAATCAGGGTTAGCACTAGGGAATGAGCAGTTCTTC
TRBV20-1	many	TRBD2	TRBJ2-5	CSASGLAGATTFQETQYF	TGCAGTGCCTCGGGACTAGCGGGGGCCACAACCTTCCAAGAGACCCAGTACTTC
TRBV12-3/TRBV12-4	many	.	TRBJ2-1	CATGSYNEQFF	TGTGCCACTGGCTCCTACAATGAGCAGTTCTTC
TRBV11-2	many	.	TRBJ2-1	CASSLDRGNYNEQFF	TGTGCCAGCAGCTTAGACAGGGGAAACTACAATGAGCAGTTCTTC
TRBV6-1	few	.	TRBJ1-1	CASSEQRTGGTEAFF	TGTGCCAGCAGTGAACAACGGACGGGGGGCACTGAAGCTTTCTTT
TRBV28	.	TRBD2	TRBJ2-7	CASRTLASGIYEQYF	TGTGCCAGCAGGACTCTGGCTAGCGGAATTTACGAGCAGTACTTC
TRBV5-5	few	.	TRBJ1-1	CASSSERLNTEAFF	TGTGCCAGCAGCTCCGAAAGATTGAACACTGAAGCTTTCTTT
TRBV12-3/TRBV12-4	many	.	TRBJ2-7	CASSPSVLHEQYF	TGTGCCAGCAGTCCCAGTGTGTTGCACGAGCAGTACTTC
TRBV29-1	.	TRBD1	TRBJ2-5	CSVAQGAGQETQYF	TGCAGCGTTGCCCAGGGGGCAGGCCAAGAGACCCAGTACTTC
TRBV2	.	.	TRBJ2-2	CASSERSNTGELFF	TGTGCCAGCAGTGAAAGGTCGAACACCGGGGAGCTGTTTTTT
TRBV10-1	many	.	TRBJ2-1	CASSESAHYNEQFF	TGCGCCAGCAGTGAGTCAGCGCACTACAATGAGCAGTTCTTC
TRBV29-1	.	.	TRBJ1-5	CSVVQGDQPQHF	TGCAGCGTTGTACAGGGCGATCAGCCCCAGCATTTT
TRBV18	.	.	TRBJ1-1	CASSRTAGYANTEAFF	TGTGCCAGCTCACGGACGGCAGGGTACGCGAACACTGAAGCTTTCTTT
TRBV7-2	many	TRBD2	TRBJ2-1	CASSLFGISGGNEQFF	TGTGCCAGCAGCTTATTCGGGATTAGCGGGGGGAATGAGCAGTTCTTC
TRBV24-1	.	.	TRBJ2-1	CATSDLVSSYNEQFF	TGTGCCACCAGTGATTTAGTCAGCTCCTACAATGAGCAGTTCTTC
TRBV20-1	many	TRBD2	TRBJ2-7	CSASGSSGRGAYEQYF	TGCAGTGCTAGTGGCTCCAGCGGGAGGGGAGCCTACGAGCAGTACTTC
TRBV20-1	many	TRBD2	TRBJ2-7	CSASSTSGGRYEQYF	TGCAGTGCTAGCTCGACTAGCGGGGGGCGGTACGAGCAGTACTTC
TRBV20-1	many	.	TRBJ2-1	CSAREPRGVANEQFF	TGCAGTGCTAGAGAACCCAGGGGCGTAGCCAATGAGCAGTTCTTC
TRBV4-1	many	.	TRBJ2-1	CASRGWTGEYNEQFF	TGCGCCAGCCGGGGATGGACGGGAGAGTACAATGAGCAGTTCTTC
TRBV7-8	few	TRBD1	TRBJ2-1	CASSANRGPWDEQFF	TGTGCCAGCAGCGCGAACAGGGGTCCATGGGATGAGCAGTTCTTC
TRBV30	.	.	TRBJ2-3	CALTKRPNTDTQYF	TGTGCCTTAACCAAGCGGCCTAACACAGATACGCAGTATTTT
TRBV6-1	many	TRBD2	TRBJ2-7	CASTTSGRYEQYF	TGTGCCAGCACCACTAGCGGCCGGTACGAGCAGTACTTC
TRBV20-1	few	TRBD2	TRBJ2-7	CSARFGLGPYEQYF	TGCAGTGCTAGATTCGGACTAGGACCCTACGAGCAGTACTTC
TRBV28	.	.	TRBJ2-7	CASSRGPHLYEQYF	TGTGCCAGCTCGCGGGGACCACACCTCTACGAGCAGTACTTC
TRBV7-3	many	.	TRBJ2-1	CASSLSLADEQFF	TGTGCCAGCAGCTTAAGCCTAGCCGATGAGCAGTTCTTC
TRBV7-6	.	TRBD2	TRBJ2-3	CASSLTSGDTDTQYF	TGTGCCAGCAGCTTAACTAGCGGGGATACAGATACGCAGTATTTT
TRBV7-6	many	TRBD2	TRBJ2-1	CASSLVSGTSGSYNEQFF	TGTGCCAGCAGCTTAGTCTCCGGGACTAGCGGGTCGTACAATGAGCAGTTCTTC